These 29 T cell receptor beta chains were all obtained from the same sample, sequenced in a study of blood T cell repertoires in COVID-19. Measured with immunoSEQ multiplex PCR; TCRdb has only the in-frame clones, and not every one. The profile shows 150,000 to 200,000 clones, 80% of them singletons. The sequenced material came from PBMCs or T cells enriched from blood (not recorded which). The source of these receptors is a man aged 60-69 years who had been exposed to COVID-19.

This clone turned up a few times. The chain links TRBV27 to TRBJ2-2; possible D gene TRBD2, 6 bases. V was shortened by 8 bases and J by 0 bases, with 13 bases between the two germline ends. CDR3 length: 15 residues. Germline loops: CDR1 MNHEY, CDR2 SMNVEV (reference sequence). Here the CDR3 reads CASWGGTANTGELFF. The CDR3, as DNA: TGTGCCAGCTGGGGCGGGACGGCGAACACCGGGGAGCTGTTTTTT.

This sequence joins TRBV29-1 and TRBJ2-7, with a tentative D call TRBD1 (6 bases). V was pared by 5 bases and J by 7 bases, with 27 bases between. CDR1 SQVTM and CDR2 ANQGSEA come from the germline V gene. The CDR3 extends over 16 amino acids. CDR3 in DNA: TGCAGCGTTCGCTCCTCACTTCCGGGACACCGAGAGGAGCAGTACTTC. It is translated as CSVRSSLPGHREEQYF.

This clone was detected once. The gene calls are TRBV6-5 and TRBJ2-2; 12 bases align to TRBD2. Per germline, CDR1 MNHEY and CDR2 SVGAGI. V shed 6 bases, J shed 4 bases, and the junction held 6 bases outside the gene matches. The CDR3 runs 16 residues. CDR3 protein: CASSYGLAGRTGELFF. Here the CDR3 DNA reads TGTGCCAGCAGCTACGGACTAGCGGGACGCACCGGGGAGCTGTTTTTT.

The chain joins TRBV19 to TRBJ1-1, with 11 bases aligning to TRBD1. V lost 3 bases, J lost 11 bases, and 14 bases stayed unmatched. In germline, CDR1 is LNHDA, CDR2 SQIVND (reference sequence). This CDR3 contains 16 residues. The CDR3 sequence: CASSITGQGASLAAFF. Here the CDR3 DNA reads TGTGCCAGTAGTATTACAGGACAGGGGGCAAGTCTCGCCGCTTTCTTT.

The CDR3 loop reads CASSYSGLPPGELFF. DNA for the CDR3: TGTGCCAGCAGTTACTCGGGACTTCCTCCCGGGGAGCTGTTTTTT. The rearrangement uses TRBV6-5 and TRBJ2-2, with a tentative D call TRBD2 (6 bases). There are 15 residues in the CDR3. The germline gives CDR1 MNHEY, CDR2 SVGAGI. V lost 0 bases, J lost 6 bases, and 11 bases lay in between.

This chain connects TRBV21-1 to TRBJ2-7; TRBD1 is the table's D call, not checked against the DNA. TRBV21-1 corresponds to a pseudogene. The CDR3 contains 14 residues. The CDR3 DNA is TGTGCCAGCAAAGTTTCAACAGGGGATGACGAGCAGTACTTC. Translation: CASKVSTGDDEQYF.

The V and J genes are TRBV19 and TRBJ2-7; D unclear. Germline CDR1 reads LNHDA; CDR2 reads SQIVND (reference sequence). There are 15 residues in the CDR3. The ends were cut back, 1 base at V and 0 bases at J, with 10 bases in the middle. CDR3 protein: CASSIGSGFSYEQYF. The CDR3 nucleotides are TGTGCCAGTAGTATAGGGTCCGGGTTCTCCTACGAGCAGTACTTC.

The gene calls are TRBV12-3 or TRBV12-4 and TRBJ2-5; the match to TRBD2 covers 8 bases. V dropped 5 bases and J dropped 5; count of bases not matched to a gene: 4. The CDR3 has 13 amino acids. For the CDR3, the DNA is TGTGCCAGCAGTCGGGGACTAGAGGAGACCCAGTACTTC. This codes for CASSRGLEETQYF.

The V and J genes are TRBV3-1 (or the pseudogene TRBV3-2) and TRBJ2-2, with D perhaps TRBD1 (5 bases). This CDR3 is 13 amino acids long. Germline values: CDR1 LGHDT, CDR2 YNNKEL (reference sequence). Trimming took off 3 bases at V and 5 bases at J, with 7 bases between the two ends. The CDR3 DNA sequence: TGTGCCAGCAGCCACAGGGTGACCGGGGAGCTGTTTTTT. As protein: CASSHRVTGELFF.

The chain couples TRBV5-1 to TRBJ2-1, with 10 bases that match TRBD2. Germline assignment: CDR1 SGHRS and CDR2 YFSETQ. The CDR3 contains 17 residues. V shed 2 bases and J 10 bases; nucleotides not matched to a gene: 15. The CDR3 reads CASSLVPSGRSVGEQFF. CDR3 in DNA: TGCGCCAGCAGCTTAGTACCTAGCGGGAGATCGGTGGGCGAGCAGTTCTTC.

The V gene is TRBV11-2, the J gene TRBJ1-2, with 10 bases matching TRBD1. Per the germline V gene, CDR1 is SGHAT and CDR2 is FQNNGV. With 5 bases clipped from V and 5 bases from J, the junction kept 5 bases outside the gene matches. The CDR3 runs to 14 residues. The CDR3 reads CASSPGGQGYGYTF. In nucleotides, the CDR3 is TGTGCCAGCAGCCCAGGGGGACAGGGGTATGGCTACACCTTC.

The rearrangement uses TRBV3-1 (or the pseudogene TRBV3-2) and TRBJ1-5; unclear D gene. This CDR3 comprises 15 residues. Germline CDR1 and CDR2: LGHDT and YNNKEL (reference sequence). The V gene lost 2 bases and the J gene lost 0 bases, with 8 bases spanning the gap. As DNA, the CDR3 is TGTGCCAGCAGCCAATCGAGGAGTAGCAATCAGCCCCAGCATTTT. Amino acids: CASSQSRSSNQPQHF.

The chain is built from TRBV6-5 and TRBJ1-1; 8 nucleotides agree with TRBD1. V lost 5 bases to trimming and J lost 0 bases; unmatched junction nucleotides: 5. Germline V gene sequence: CDR1 MNHEY, CDR2 SVGAGI. The CDR3 runs 15 residues. CDR3 nucleotide sequence: TGTGCCAGCAGTCGACAGGGGCCCATGAACACTGAAGCTTTCTTT. Translating gives CASSRQGPMNTEAFF.

The gene calls are TRBV9 and TRBJ2-7, with a possible D match to TRBD1 (5 bases). This CDR3 region has 16 residues. Deletions cut 0 bases from V and 2 bases from J, with 15 bases between. CDR1 is SGDLS and CDR2 is YYNGEE in the germline V gene. The CDR3 reads CASSVGQSKNTYEQYF. The DNA of the CDR3 is TGTGCCAGCAGCGTAGGACAGTCAAAGAATACCTACGAGCAGTACTTC.

This clone was seen a few times. This chain uses TRBV11-3 with TRBJ2-7; possibly TRBD1 for D (6 bases). The CDR3 totals 15 residues. Trimming stripped 2 bases from V and 5 bases from J, with 16 bases between. CDR1 SGHNT and CDR2 YENEEA come from the germline V gene. As DNA, the CDR3 is TGTGCCAGCAGCTTAATTATTTCAGGGGACCACGAGCAGTACTTC. Its translation is CASSLIISGDHEQYF.

This rearrangement joins TRBV18 to TRBJ2-7, with 7 bases that match TRBD1. CDR3 length: 17 amino acids. The V and J ends lost 5 bases and 9 bases, in that order; junction bases with no gene match: 22. CDR1 KGHSH and CDR2 LQKENI come from the germline V gene. The DNA of the CDR3 is TGTGCCAGCTCATTCCTATCCGGGGACAGCCATTTACAGGGGCAGTACTTC. It codes for CASSFLSGDSHLQGQYF. The full variable domain, rest sourced from reference TRBV18 and TRBJ2-7, is NAGVMQNPRHLVRRRGQEARLRCSPMKGHSHVYWYRQLPEEGLKFMVYLQKENIIDESGMPKERFSAEFPKEGPSILRIQQVVRGDSAAYFCASSFLSGDSHLQGQYFGPGTRLTVT.

V and J are TRBV28 and TRBJ1-1, with D possibly being TRBD1 (6 bases). Germline V gene sequence: CDR1 MDHEN, CDR2 SYDVKM. Trimming pared 3 bases from V and 7 bases from J, leaving 12 bases between. The CDR3 is made up of 13 amino acids. The CDR3 bases are TGTGCCAGCAGTTTTCAGGACAGCCGTGAAGCTTTCTTT. This gives the protein CASSFQDSREAFF.

V is TRBV24-1 and J is TRBJ2-1, with D perhaps TRBD2 (5 bases). This CDR3 contains 14 residues. The V end was cut by 12 bases, the J end by 7 bases, with 21 bases between. The germline gives CDR1 KGHDR, CDR2 SFDVKD. In nucleotides, the CDR3 is TGTGCCGCGACTGGCGGAGGCCCCCAAAATGAGCAGTTCTTC. Protein sequence: CAATGGGPQNEQFF.

J is TRBJ1-2 and V is TRBV7-3; D not certain. Per the germline V gene, CDR1 is SGHTA and CDR2 is FQGTGA. CDR3 size: 14 residues. The V gene lost 0 bases and the J gene lost 7 bases, with 12 bases spanning the gap. The CDR3 reads CASSLTVTAFGYTF. The CDR3 DNA reads TGTGCCAGCAGCTTAACGGTAACAGCTTTTGGCTACACCTTC. The variable domain in full, with the rest retrieved from reference TRBV7-3 and TRBJ1-2, is GAGVSQTPSNKVTEKGKYVELRCDPISGHTALYWYRQSLGQGPEFLIYFQGTGAADDSGLPNDRFFAVRPEGSVSTLKIQRTERGDSAVYLCASSLTVTAFGYTFGSGTRLTVV.

The gene calls are TRBV11-1 and TRBJ2-5, with D hard to call. The V gene's germline CDR1 is SGHAT and CDR2 FQDESV (reference sequence). V dropped 0 bases and J dropped 1 base, with 12 bases sitting between them. This CDR3 region has 16 residues. Here the CDR3 DNA reads TGTGCCAGCAGCTTAGCGCTACACGGAGCCCAAGAGACCCAGTACTTC. It translates to CASSLALHGAQETQYF.

Only a few counts were recorded for this clone. V is TRBV11-3 and J is TRBJ2-1; possibly TRBD1 for D (6 bases). The CDR3 is 14 residues long. CDR1 is SGHNT and CDR2 is YENEEA in the germline V gene. V was pared by 5 bases and J by 6 bases, with 14 bases between. CDR3 sequence: CASSPQTGLNEQFF. In DNA form, the CDR3 reads TGTGCCAGCAGCCCGCAGACAGGTCTCAATGAGCAGTTCTTC.

The CDR3 sequence: CAAGTDKNSPLHF. The CDR3 DNA sequence: TGTGCCGCCGGGACAGACAAAAATTCACCCCTCCACTTT. The chain joins TRBV2 to TRBJ1-6, with 7 bases aligning to TRBD1. V dropped 11 bases and J dropped 7; count of bases not matched to a gene: 8. Germline V gene data show CDR1 as SNHLY and CDR2 as FYNNEI. The CDR3 totals 13 residues.

The V and J genes are TRBV19 and TRBJ2-1, with D uncertain. V was cut by 9 bases and J by 5 bases, with 8 bases left in between. Germline V gene sequence: CDR1 LNHDA, CDR2 SQIVND (reference sequence). The CDR3 spans 11 residues. The CDR3 DNA is TGTGCCAGCAGCAGGAACAATGAGCAGTTCTTC. Its protein product is CASSRNNEQFF.

This clone showed up just once. The gene calls are TRBV7-3 and TRBJ2-2, with D possibly TRBD2 on 5 matching bases. V dropped 0 bases and J dropped 7 bases, with 9 bases sitting between them. CDR1 is SGHTA and CDR2 is FQGTGA in the germline V gene. There are 14 residues in the CDR3. CDR3 coding DNA: TGTGCCAGCAGCTTAACAGCGGAGTTCGGGGAGCTGTTTTTT. Translating gives CASSLTAEFGELFF.

The chain uses TRBV6-2 or TRBV6-3 and TRBJ2-7, with 10 bases lining up with TRBD1. The germline V gene encodes CDR1 MNHEY and CDR2 SVGEGT. The CDR3 covers 15 residues. Germline trimming cut 6 bases from V and 5 bases from J; bases unmatched to any gene: 10. The CDR3 DNA sequence: TGTGCCAGCAGCCCTCGACAGGGGGCAACCCACGAGCAGTACTTC. This codes for CASSPRQGATHEQYF.

With regard to this clone: The identical CDR3 is also encoded by other nucleotide sequences in the sample. V is TRBV11-2 and J is TRBJ2-7; D may be TRBD2 (6 bases). Germline assignment: CDR1 SGHAT and CDR2 FQNNGV. V dropped 5 bases and J dropped 6 bases, with 11 bases sitting between them. CDR3 length: 12 residues. The CDR3 spells CASSRELGEQYF. The CDR3, as DNA: TGTGCCAGCAGCCGGGAGCTCGGCGAGCAGTACTTC.

J is TRBJ2-1 and V is TRBV6-6, with 9 bases lining up with TRBD1. Germline assignment: CDR1 MNHNY and CDR2 SVGAGI (reference sequence). The V segment lost 6 bases and the J segment 6 bases; nucleotides outside the gene matches: 12. The length of the CDR3 is 16 residues. Here the CDR3 reads CASRSSQGAGGNEQFF. DNA of the CDR3: TGTGCCAGCAGGAGCTCACAGGGGGCCGGGGGCAATGAGCAGTTCTTC.

The genes are TRBV7-9 and TRBJ2-3; tentative D call: TRBD2 (5 bases). Germline CDR1 is SEHNR and CDR2 is FQNEAQ (reference sequence). The CDR3 extends over 17 amino acids. Trimming left V 5 bases short and J 2 bases short, with 20 bases between. The CDR3 DNA follows: TGTGCCAGCAGCCCTCGTGGACTGTTTGGTCCCACAGATACGCAGTATTTT. It encodes CASSPRGLFGPTDTQYF. Looking up the rest from reference TRBV7-9 and TRBJ2-3 gives the full variable domain: DTGVSQNPRHKITKRGQNVTFRCDPISEHNRLYWYRQTLGQGPEFLTYFQNEAQLEKSRLLSDRFSAERPKGSFSTLEIQRTEQGDSAMYLCASSPRGLFGPTDTQYFGPGTRLTVL.

The rearrangement links TRBV7-9 to TRBJ2-1, with TRBD1 matching over 7 bases. The CDR3 runs 13 residues. Germline-derived CDR1 and CDR2 are SEHNR and FQNEAQ (reference sequence). The V gene end was trimmed by 1 base and the J gene end by 7 bases; junction bases not matched to a gene: 1. CDR3 nucleotide sequence: TGTGCCAGCAGCTTAGACAGGGGAAATGAGCAGTTCTTC. Translated: CASSLDRGNEQFF.